This TCR beta chain was observed in a study of blood T cell repertoires in COVID-19. Whole-study context: From the United States, Italy and Spain came samples of acute and convalescent COVID-19.

The method was immunoSEQ multiplex PCR; TCRdb's version includes in-frame clones alone and lacks a portion of them. The profile shows some 250,000 clones, about 80% of them singletons. The CDR3 has 16 amino acids. CDR1 and CDR2 from the germline V gene are MNHEY and SVGAGI. Deletions cut 2 bases from V and 1 base from J, with 12 bases between. What was sequenced was peripheral blood. The chain is built from TRBV6-5 and TRBJ2-1, with D maybe TRBD2 (6 bases). The clonotype was recovered from a man aged 30 to 45 who had recovered from COVID-19. The CDR3 DNA follows: TGTGCCAGCAGTTACCTGGCGGGGAAATCCTACAATGAGCAGTTCTTC. It yields the protein CASSYLAGKSYNEQFF.